These T cell receptor beta chains were read from a single sample in a study of tumour-infiltrating T cells in Burkitt lymphoma. TCRdb's table, derived via immunoSEQ multiplex PCR, lists solely in-frame clones and lacks some. Among roughly 5,000 clones listed, approximately 13% were seen once. The specimen was tumor tissue. The receptor source for this set is a human donor with Burkitt lymphoma. Both conserved end residues are part of each CDR3. Each record gives: J gene, V gene, CDR3 protein.

TRBJ1-2 | TRBV28 | CASSLGGLGYTF
TRBJ2-1 | TRBV19 | CASSISFNNEQFF
TRBJ2-7 | TRBV30 | CAWRPGGTYEQYF
TRBJ1-2 | TRBV28 | CASSLDRGPFYGYTF
TRBJ1-2 | TRBV5-1 | CASSLRDLLDGYTF
TRBJ2-7 | TRBV29-1 | CSVGGWGKNGSYEQYF
TRBJ1-4 | TRBV7-2 | CASSPDSATNEKLFF
TRBJ2-7 | TRBV30 | CAWRSRDRVSEQYF
TRBJ1-4 | TRBV19 | CASSPGTADEKLFF
TRBJ2-7 | TRBV9 | CASAVGQATYEQYF
TRBJ2-7 | TRBV18 | CATRPMASGSYEQYF
TRBJ1-5 | TRBV5-6 | CASSLGAGGSGNQPQHF
TRBJ1-1 | TRBV27 | CASSLGGWGNTEAFF
TRBJ2-7 | TRBV29-1 | CSVGHPSYEQYF
TRBJ1-1 | TRBV29-1 | CSVCQSNTEAFF
TRBJ2-5 | TRBV4-2 | CASSHGTSGRGETQYF
TRBJ2-2 | TRBV4-1 | CASKFPTGELFF
TRBJ1-6 | TRBV7-9 | CATSPLHF
TRBJ2-7 | TRBV27 | CASSLIFRGSGKYEQYF
TRBJ1-1 | TRBV9 | CASSSGQSRTEAFF
TRBJ2-3 | TRBV2 | CASSVNRAPDTQYF
TRBJ2-1 | TRBV27 | CASSMTGEGSRNEQFF
TRBJ2-1 | TRBV7-2 | CPLGTSGLHSYNEQFF
TRBJ1-1 | TRBV4-1 | CASRDTANTEAFF
TRBJ1-4 | TRBV7-9 | CASRATGTVTEKLFF
TRBJ2-1 | TRBV6-1 | CASSETLRDRGRNEQFF
TRBJ1-1 | TRBV2 | CASTSEQTGRGTEAFF
TRBJ2-7 | TRBV11-2 | CASSLGGRRQQYF
TRBJ1-2 | TRBV6-5 | CASGSEGEDGLSGYTF
TRBJ2-3 | TRBV5-8 | CASSGGRGTIDTQYF
TRBJ2-4 | TRBV28 | CASSTRDIQYF
TRBJ1-4 | TRBV5-1 | CASSIGQGDEKLFF
TRBJ2-2 | TRBV6-5 | CASSFLAGASTGELFF
TRBJ2-3 | TRBV28 | CASRHGAGGTDTQYF
TRBJ1-3 | TRBV2 | CASSRDVGNTIYF
TRBJ1-6 | TRBV28 | CASSRSRDRDSPLHF
TRBJ2-5 | TRBV7-2 | CASSLARRITGETQYF
TRBJ2-1 | TRBV2 | CASRNNEQFF
TRBJ1-2 | TRBV7-9 | CASSPGKRGYGYTF
TRBJ2-1 | TRBV10-2 | CASSPLLSGGDEQFF
TRBJ2-1 | TRBV27 | CASSLLAGSEQFF
TRBJ1-5 | TRBV19 | CASSIDPSSNQPQHF
TRBJ1-1 | TRBV5-1 | CASSLGDRGLKTEAFF
TRBJ2-1 | TRBV5-4 | CASRGQQGSSYNEQFF
TRBJ1-2 | TRBV28 | CASSLWTARGYTF
TRBJ2-7 | TRBV5-6 | CASSPSGRSYEQYF